A single sample gave rise to the 10 T cell receptor beta chains below, sequenced in a study of T cell responses to AZD1222 COVID-19 vaccine. Assay used: immunoSEQ multiplex PCR; TCRdb lists only in-frame clones, some missing. Of 95,000 to 150,000 clones listed, around 92% were seen once; the top ten hold 14% to 15%. The sequencing used peripheral blood, collected on day 0 of AZD1222 vaccination. The receptors come from an adult in good health.

V is TRBV10-2 and J is TRBJ2-7; D is undetermined. The V gene lost 4 bases and the J gene lost 2 bases, with 12 bases spanning the gap. The V gene's germline CDR1 is WSHSY and CDR2 SAAADI. The CDR3 covers 14 residues. In nucleotides, the CDR3 is TGCGCCAGCAGTGTGGGTAGTGTAACCTACGAGCAGTACTTC. This sequence encodes CASSVGSVTYEQYF.

The chain links TRBV4-1 to TRBJ2-7; D gene ambiguous. Per the germline V gene, CDR1 is MGHRA and CDR2 is YSYEKL. The ends were cut back, 3 bases at V and 0 bases at J, with 9 bases in the middle. The CDR3 totals 14 residues. This CDR3 reads CASSQAISSYEQYF. The CDR3 nucleotides are TGCGCCAGCAGCCAGGCAATTAGCTCCTACGAGCAGTACTTC.

The chain employs TRBV28 and TRBJ2-3; no clear D gene. From germline, CDR1 is MDHEN and CDR2 SYDVKM. The V end lost 5 bases, the J end lost 1 base, and 7 bases lay between the germline ends. The CDR3 is made up of 13 amino acids. DNA of the CDR3: TGTGCCAGCAGTATCCGGCGCACAGATACGCAGTATTTT. Translating it yields CASSIRRTDTQYF.

This sequence joins TRBV6-2 or TRBV6-3 and TRBJ1-3, with D maybe TRBD1 (5 bases). Germline CDR1 reads MNHEY; CDR2 reads SVGEGT. This CDR3 has 16 residues. V was trimmed by 2 bases and J by 4 bases, leaving 15 bases between them. Here the CDR3 DNA reads TGTGCCAGCAGTTACCGGGTCGGGACCTCCGGAAACACCATATATTTT. Translation: CASSYRVGTSGNTIYF.

The CDR3 reads CASSVDRDGLSGYTF. The CDR3 DNA is TGTGCCAGCAGCGTAGACCGGGACGGGCTTTCTGGCTACACCTTC. The chain employs TRBV9 and TRBJ1-2; the D gene is possibly TRBD1 (5 bases). CDR1 is SGDLS, CDR2 YYNGEE, per germline. V was shortened by 0 bases and J by 7 bases, with 16 bases between the two germline ends. This CDR3 spans 15 amino acids.

This sequence joins TRBV4-3 and TRBJ2-3, with D possibly TRBD2 on 5 matching bases. Trimming stripped 0 bases from V and 11 bases from J, with 15 bases between. The CDR3 has 14 residues. Germline lookup yields CDR1 LGHNA and CDR2 YSLEER. CDR3 region: CASSQDYLAPRQYF. The CDR3 DNA reads TGCGCCAGCAGCCAAGACTACCTAGCCCCGCGGCAGTATTTT.

CDR3 sequence (DNA): TGTGCCAGCAGCTTCTCGTCCGGGAACGAGCAGTACTTC. As protein: CASSFSSGNEQYF. The chain employs TRBV7-2 and TRBJ2-7; perhaps TRBD2 as D (5 bases). Trimming removed 3 bases at V and 5 bases at J, with 11 bases between. The germline gives CDR1 SGHTA, CDR2 FQGNSA. The CDR3 is made up of 13 amino acids.

The count of this clone is one. This chain uses TRBV7-8 with TRBJ1-1; 9 bases are shared with TRBD1. Trimming took 4 bases from V and 5 from J; bases not matched to a gene: 17. Germline lookup yields CDR1 SGHVS and CDR2 FQNEAQ. The CDR3 consists of 18 residues. CDR3 nucleotide sequence: TGTGCCAGCAGCTCGCAGCGACAGGGGGTAAATGTGTTGACTGAAGCTTTCTTT. This translates into CASSSQRQGVNVLTEAFF.

The chain joins TRBV6-5 to TRBJ2-2; possibly TRBD1 for D (5 bases). The V and J ends lost 7 bases and 0 bases respectively, with 6 bases between them. CDR3 length: 13 amino acids. The V gene's germline CDR1 is MNHEY and CDR2 SVGAGI. The CDR3: CASKGPNTGELFF. Written as DNA, the CDR3 is TGTGCCAGCAAGGGGCCGAACACCGGGGAGCTGTTTTTT.

This clone turned up a few times. The chain combines TRBV28 with TRBJ2-7, with TRBD2 identical over 9 bases. Germline V CDR1 and CDR2: MDHEN, SYDVKM. CDR3 length: 12 residues. The J segment lost 6 bases and the V segment lost 6 bases, leaving 3 bases of the junction unmatched. The CDR3 DNA follows: TGTGCCAGCAGCCTAGCGGGGCTCGAGCAGTACTTC. Translating gives CASSLAGLEQYF.